The following is a T cell receptor beta chain sequence with its context. Only a few counts were recorded for this clonotype. Its recognized antigen is unknown. The input lacks base qualities; no much larger clone sits a single base away. The library was prepared using 5' RACE. For sequencing, an Illumina HiSeq 2500 was employed. A second PCR of about 6 to 12 cycles was run with a J-beta primer mix and a sample-barcoded 5' primer. A unique molecular identifier was introduced onto each TCR beta cDNA molecule by a template-switch 5' adaptor carrying 12 random nucleotides. Each sample yielded at least 2.5 million CDR3-containing paired-end reads. First-strand cDNA was synthesized from all RNA with the Mint cDNA synthesis kit, primed by a TRBC-specific oligonucleotide. After uracil-DNA glycosylase treatment, a first 18-cycle PCR used universal primers M1SS and BC2_uni_R on all cDNA. The paper's processing steps were these. For normalization, 1 million high-quality reads were randomly selected from each sample, with every read carrying a distinct molecular identifier. Instead of being binned into consensus sequences, reads that shared molecular identifiers were thrown out. MiTCR, set to a Q25 quality threshold and the strictest error-elimination algorithm, was used for CDR3 identification, clonotype clustering and error correction. Lower-bound total TCR beta diversity was estimated with a nonparametric unseen species model using Euler transformation. TCRdb trimmed the raw reads at Q25, called clones with MiXCR and kept productive beta chains. Every CDR3 protein is listed once, alongside the most common genes and DNA of its rows. These V and J calls originate from TCRdb's pipeline instead of the authors' own analysis. Recorded for this sample are approximately 1.5 million distinct CDR3 sequences; approximately 43% of them occurred a single time. The ten biggest clones cover less than 5% of the sample.

Donors were 40 or so systemically healthy Caucasian individuals from Russia aged roughly 6 to 95 years. Roughly 9.5 milliliters of peripheral blood were drawn from each donor into EDTA-treated Vacutainer tubes. PBMCs were isolated by Ficoll-Paque density-gradient centrifugation, with at least 7 million obtained per sample. Total RNA was extracted from PBMCs with Trizol reagent, with at least 5 micrograms obtained per sample. For every donor, an aliquot of PBMCs went through flow cytometry to measure the percentages of naive CD45RAhigh/CD27high T cells. Counted from cysteine to phenylalanine, this CDR3 has 13 amino acids. The read is trimmed to its CDR3 DNA, 39 bases read in frame from base 1. Trimming removed 5 bases from V and 6 bases from J, leaving 14 bases between the germline ends. Looking up the germline V gene (reference sequence) yields CDR1 DFQATT and CDR2 SNEGSKA. The sample originates from a study of blood T cells in healthy people across ages (dated by TCRdb to 2014 to 2015). For the wider study: Template switching captured roughly one uniquely barcoded TCR beta cDNA molecule per two T cells in model experiments. The study measured age-related changes in TCR beta repertoire diversity using deep sequencing normalized with unique cDNA molecular identifiers. The donors were divided into four age groups: young (average around 16 years), middle-aged (about 41), aged (around 67) and long-lived (roughly 88). To avoid experimental bias, donors of different ages were distributed randomly across sequencing lanes. Two additional independent replicas of 1 million unique cDNA reads from the same blood draw were analyzed for two donors (one aged 18 to 29 and one aged 80 or older). The paper as a whole reports these results and caveats: Compared with the aged group, more naive CD4+ T cells, fewer expanded clones and increased TCR diversity were shown by the long-lived group, suggesting age selection. Estimates of total diversity based on one million sequenced T cells were regarded as lower bounds and as underestimates. As age increased, observed TCR beta diversity per million T cells dropped in a roughly linear way, and a significant reduction was already evident by age 40. Observed TCR beta diversity correlated strongly with the percentage of naive T cells measured by flow cytometry. Because the CMV infection status of the donors was unknown, age-related changes in expanded clonotypes may potentially have been confounded. Bulk unsorted PBMC profiling prevented conclusive comparison of naive and antigen-experienced compartments.

Recombination joined TRBV20-1 with TRBJ2-1, with the D gene uncertain. This clonotype was sampled from a woman aged 18-29 years in good health. The source material was blood. The DNA sequence is given as TGCAGTGCTCGCCGACTGCCTGGCAATGAGCAGTTCTTC. Translated, it gives CSARRLPGNEQFF.